A single sample is the source of the 12 T cell receptor beta chains below, sequenced in a study of blood T cell repertoires in COVID-19. TCRdb keeps only in-frame clones here, not all; method: immunoSEQ multiplex PCR. The sample includes 200,000 to 250,000 clones, under 90% of them seen just once. Input material: PBMCs or T cells enriched from blood (not recorded which). All receptors derive from a man in his 60s who had recovered from COVID-19.

This chain joins TRBV25-1 and TRBJ2-7, with TRBD1 matching over 9 bases. Germline V lookup: CDR1 MGHDK, CDR2 SYGVNS. This CDR3 is 15 amino acids long. V trimming: 2 bases; J trimming: 5 bases; junction bases outside the gene matches: 7. This CDR3 reads CASSEPRTGAHEQYF. The CDR3 DNA sequence: TGTGCCAGCAGTGAACCCCGGACAGGGGCTCACGAGCAGTACTTC.

The rearrangement joins TRBV19 to TRBJ1-1; tentatively, D is TRBD1 (5 bases). The CDR3 runs to 17 residues. Per germline, CDR1 LNHDA and CDR2 SQIVND (reference sequence). V gave up 3 bases and J gave up 4 bases, with 21 bases separating them. The CDR3 DNA follows: TGTGCCAGTAGTATCCGTCCCCTCCTAGGGGTTGGCACTGAAGCTTTCTTT. It specifies CASSIRPLLGVGTEAFF. Filled out from reference TRBV19 and TRBJ1-1, the complete variable domain reads DGGITQSPKYLFRKEGQNVTLSCEQNLNHDAMYWYRQDPGQGLRLIYYSQIVNDFQKGDIAEGYSVSREKKESFPLTVTSAQKNPTAFYLCASSIRPLLGVGTEAFFGQGTRLTVV.

The J gene is TRBJ2-7, the V gene TRBV5-6; unclear D gene. V was clipped by 4 bases and J by 0 bases, with 8 bases between them. This CDR3 region has 13 residues. Germline V gives CDR1 SGHDT, CDR2 YYEEEE. This CDR3 is CASSPGRSYEQYF. CDR3 nucleotides: TGTGCCAGCAGCCCGGGTCGCTCCTACGAGCAGTACTTC.

This clone was picked up one time. The rearrangement uses TRBV7-2 and TRBJ1-1, with D maybe TRBD1 (5 bases). The CDR3 runs to 17 residues. CDR1 SGHTA and CDR2 FQGNSA come from the germline V gene. V was shortened by 7 bases and J by 0 bases, with 21 bases between the two germline ends. For the CDR3, the DNA is TGTGCCAGCACCCCACTTTGGTCAGGGCCTTTGAACACTGAAGCTTTCTTT. Translation: CASTPLWSGPLNTEAFF.

The V gene is TRBV19, the J gene TRBJ1-1; no reliable D call. V was shortened by 5 bases and J by 8 bases, with 12 bases between the two germline ends. The CDR3 loop spans 12 amino acids. CDR1 is LNHDA and CDR2 is SQIVND in the germline V gene (reference sequence). The CDR3 here is CASSPMAGEAFF. The CDR3 nucleotides are TGTGCCAGTAGTCCCATGGCAGGCGAAGCTTTCTTT.

This chain links TRBV19 with TRBJ1-4; D possibly corresponds to TRBD1 (6 bases). Trimming took 11 bases from V and 6 from J, leaving 16 bases between them. The germline V gene encodes CDR1 LNHDA and CDR2 SQIVND (reference sequence). The CDR3 has 13 residues. Here the CDR3 reads CASSGGRHEKLFF. The CDR3 nucleotides read TGTGCCTCGTCCGGGGGGCGCCATGAAAAACTGTTTTTT.

The chain combines TRBV19 with TRBJ1-1; possible D gene TRBD1, 5 bases. The ends were cut back, 0 bases at V and 4 bases at J, with 6 bases in the middle. The CDR3 contains 13 residues. Germline lookup yields CDR1 LNHDA and CDR2 SQIVND (reference sequence). Here the CDR3 DNA reads TGTGCCAGTAGTATAGACAGGGCCACTGAAGCTTTCTTT. Translated, it gives CASSIDRATEAFF.

Written as DNA, the CDR3 is TGTGCCAGCAGCCAAGGTGGGGGGGCAACTGAAGCTTTCTTT. Translation: CASSQGGGATEAFF. V and J are TRBV11-2 and TRBJ1-1; D perhaps matches TRBD1 (6 bases). The germline gives CDR1 SGHAT, CDR2 FQNNGV. V dropped 5 bases and J dropped 5 bases, with 15 bases sitting between them. The CDR3 extends over 14 amino acids. Based on the CDR3 plus reference TRBV11-2 and TRBJ1-1, the full variable domain is EAGVAQSPRYKIIEKRQSVAFWCNPISGHATLYWYQQILGQGPKLLIQFQNNGVVDDSQLPKDRFSAERLKGVDSTLKIQPAKLEDSAVYLCASSQGGGATEAFFGQGTRLTVV.

This clone appeared a single time. The rearrangement uses TRBV7-2 and TRBJ1-1; D call uncertain. From germline, CDR1 is SGHTA and CDR2 FQGNSA. With 4 bases removed from V and 5 bases from J, the gap between germline ends came to 17 bases. The CDR3 is made up of 15 amino acids. CDR3 bases: TGTGCCAGCAGCTCAGAGGGATCCGGGGTTACTGAAGCTTTCTTT. It encodes CASSSEGSGVTEAFF. The variable domain in full, with the rest retrieved from reference TRBV7-2 and TRBJ1-1, is GAGVSQSPSNKVTEKGKDVELRCDPISGHTALYWYRQSLGQGLEFLIYFQGNSAPDKSGLPSDRFSAERTGGSVSTLTIQRTQQEDSAVYLCASSSEGSGVTEAFFGQGTRLTVV.

This rearrangement joins TRBV7-9 to TRBJ2-1, with D perhaps matching TRBD1 (5 bases). Germline V lookup: CDR1 SEHNR, CDR2 FQNEAQ (reference sequence). V lost 3 bases and J 3 bases, leaving 9 bases between the germline ends. This CDR3 is built from 14 residues. The CDR3 DNA follows: TGTGCCAGCAGCTTCCAGGACAACTACAATGAGCAGTTCTTC. Translated, it gives CASSFQDNYNEQFF.

The table lists this clone with a few counts. The V call is TRBV27, the J call TRBJ1-5; D unresolved. The CDR3 totals 15 residues. V shed 0 bases and J shed 6 bases, with 12 bases lying between them. Germline V gives CDR1 MNHEY, CDR2 SMNVEV (reference sequence). CDR3 sequence reads: CASSLSYLNSQPQHF. The CDR3 coding sequence is TGTGCCAGCAGTTTATCGTATTTGAACAGTCAGCCCCAGCATTTT.

The V call is TRBV4-3, the J call TRBJ2-3, with a tentative D call TRBD2 (6 bases). V lost 4 bases, J lost 0 bases, and 11 bases lay in between. Per the germline V gene, CDR1 is LGHNA and CDR2 is YSLEER. This CDR3 is built from 15 residues. CDR3 sequence (DNA): TGCGCCAGCAGCCTCAGCCGGGGGAGCACAGATACGCAGTATTTT. Its translation: CASSLSRGSTDTQYF.